This TCR beta chain derives from a study of Ad26.COV2.S vaccination and SARS-CoV-2 variants. This clone showed up just a few times. Its cognate antigen is unknown. Trimming took 10 bases from V and 4 from J, leaving 11 bases between them. This CDR3 region has 12 residues. The study's findings and limits: Whether participants received vaccine or placebo, their non-spike TCR breadth was similar.

The protocol was immunoSEQ multiplex PCR, while the TCRdb copy is restricted to in-frame clones and leaves out a portion. The sample has about 680,000 clones, around 90% seen once. Sample treatment: around 19 received Ad26.COV2.S at low or high dose, single or two shots; roughly 5 received placebo; per-sample allocation not given. Samples came from day 63 after the first vaccine or placebo injection. A Boston donor was an adult aged 18-55 years. The genes are TRBV12-3 or TRBV12-4 and TRBJ1-5, with no clear D. The sample consisted of peripheral blood, taken in a trial of Ad26.COV2.S vaccine versus placebo. The sequence derives from a person aged 18 to 59 who received the Ad26.COV2.S COVID-19 vaccine or a placebo. The CDR3 protein is CATASGNQPQHF. CDR3 bases: TGTGCCACCGCCTCGGGTAATCAGCCCCAGCATTTT.